Each of the 18 T cell receptor beta chains below was sequenced from the same sample in a study of T cell clonality in common variable immunodeficiency. General study results and limits: Common variable immunodeficiency TCR beta sequences reportedly had fewer deletions and N-nucleotide insertions.

TCRdb keeps only in-frame clones here, not all; method: immunoSEQ multiplex PCR. Altogether 25,000 to 35,000 clones were found in the sample, and no singletons occur. For these TCRs, the target antigens are not known. Sequencing was carried out using peripheral blood mononuclear cells. The receptors were sampled from a human donor with common variable immunodeficiency.

This clone has a handful of counts. The read ends 3 residues shy of where the CDR3 ends; the end is completed using the germline J gene. The chain recombines TRBV6-1 with TRBJ1-2; 11 bases fit TRBD1. The J segment lost 3 bases and the V segment lost 1 base, leaving 4 bases of the junction unmatched. The CDR3 contains 16 residues. Germline CDR1 reads MNHNS; CDR2 reads SASEGT. The CDR3 sequence is CASSEDGTGGYYGYTF. The covered CDR3 bases are TGTGCCAGCAGTGAAGACGGGACAGGGGGTTACTATGGC.

This clone was seen at least ten times. Coverage ceases 3 residues before the CDR3 finishes, and the germline J gene fills in the end. J is TRBJ2-7 and V is TRBV2, with D possibly being TRBD2 (6 bases). CDR1 is SNHLY and CDR2 is FYNNEI in the germline V gene. This CDR3 spans 14 amino acids. The V end lost 7 bases, the J end lost 2 bases, and 15 bases lay between the germline ends. CDR3 amino acids: CASTLTGEPYEQYF. The covered CDR3 bases are TGTGCCAGCACTCTAACGGGGGAGCCCTACGAG.

This clone has just a few counts. The CDR3 is cut off 3 residues early in the read; its end comes from the germline J gene. The rearrangement joins TRBV7-3 to TRBJ2-2; a possible D gene is TRBD1 (6 bases). Germline V gene data show CDR1 as SGHTA and CDR2 as FQGTGA. The V end was cut by 10 bases, the J end by 7 bases, with 16 bases between. The CDR3 loop spans 13 amino acids. The CDR3 protein is CATKEGVGGELFF. The CDR3 DNA, read in part, is TGTGCCACCAAAGAGGGGGTTGGCGGGGAG.

This clone occurred a few times. Incomplete CDR3 DNA: TGTGCCAGCAGCAAAGAATCGGACTGGTCCTACGAG. Translated: CASSKESDWSYE. The whole CDR3 sequence is CASSKESDWSYEQYF. This chain links TRBV7-9 with TRBJ2-7, with D perhaps TRBD2 (5 bases). The CDR3 is cut off 3 residues early in the read; its end comes from the germline J gene. The length of the CDR3 is 15 residues. The V end was cut by 5 bases, the J end by 1 base, with 15 bases between. Germline V gene sequence: CDR1 SEHNR, CDR2 FQNEAQ (reference sequence).

Many counts were recorded for this clone. The read stops 3 residues short of the end of the CDR3; the missing end is completed from the germline J gene. The gene calls are TRBV5-5 and TRBJ1-1; D ambiguous. The V end lost 2 bases, the J end lost 1 base, and 6 bases lay between the germline ends. The germline V gene has CDR1 SGHKS and CDR2 YYEKEE (reference sequence). The CDR3 has 13 amino acids. The CDR3 bases that were read are TGTGCCAGCAGCTTTAGTTGGAACACTGAA. Residues: CASSFSWNTE. The full CDR3 protein is CASSFSWNTEAFF.

This clone turned up a few times. This CDR3 reads CASSRRGGAAVETQYF. The CDR3 bases that were read are TGTGCCAGCAGCCGCCGCGGGGGGGCAGCGGTGGAGACC. This chain links TRBV13 with TRBJ2-5; 9 nucleotides line up with TRBD2. The DNA ends 3 residues before the CDR3 does, and the rest of the CDR3 is filled in from the germline J gene. This CDR3 has 16 amino acids. The germline gives CDR1 PRHDT, CDR2 FYEKMQ (reference sequence). The V and J ends lost 5 bases and 5 bases, in that order; junction bases with no gene match: 12.

This clone was seen repeatedly, ten times or more. The CDR3 is cut off 3 residues early in the read; its end comes from the germline J gene. The chain uses TRBV12-3 or TRBV12-4 and TRBJ1-1; a possible D gene is TRBD1 (5 bases). The CDR3 covers 14 residues. The V end lost 10 bases, the J end lost 5 bases, and 20 bases lay between the germline ends. The CDR3 loop reads CATTSQSSGTEAFF. The CDR3 bases that were read are TGTGCCACGACCTCACAGAGTTCAGGGACTGAA.

This clone has only a few counts. A far larger clone is only one base removed, so a read error is likely. The read ends 3 residues before the CDR3 terminus; that terminus is restored from the germline J gene. The chain links TRBV5-1 to TRBJ2-1; 9 positions match TRBD2. Germline V gene lookup returns CDR1 SGHRS and CDR2 YFSETQ. CDR3 size: 17 residues. CDR3 residues: CPSSLSPLAGPYNEQFF. The covered CDR3 bases are TGCCCCAGCAGCTTGAGTCCCCTAGCGGGACCTTACAATGAG.

This clone was seen ten or more times. Read sequence stops 3 residues before the CDR3 end, and the germline J gene provides the missing end. The chain has TRBV18 and TRBJ2-5; 7 bases line up with TRBD2. V dropped 9 bases and J dropped 2; count of bases not matched to a gene: 12. Germline V lookup: CDR1 KGHSH, CDR2 LQKENI. The CDR3 extends over 15 amino acids. The CDR3 bases that were read are TGTGCCAGTGACCTTTTGTCGGGGGGACAAGAGACC. It yields the protein CASDLLSGGQET. Given in full, the CDR3 is CASDLLSGGQETQYF.

This clone was found a few times. Read sequence stops 3 residues before the CDR3 end, and the germline J gene provides the missing end. J is TRBJ1-4 and V is TRBV7-2; TRBD1 agrees at 9 bases. Germline values: CDR1 SGHTA, CDR2 FQGNSA. This CDR3 is built from 14 residues. The CDR3 region is CASSLAKGQGELFF. CDR3 bases read: TGTGCCAGCAGCTTAGCGAAGGGACAGGGAGAA.

Worth noting for this clone: The read halts 3 residues ahead of the CDR3 end, with the missing end drawn from the germline J gene. The chain uses TRBV7-9 and TRBJ2-1; D gene unclear. Germline V gene data show CDR1 as SEHNR and CDR2 as FQNEAQ (reference sequence). V shed 7 bases and J shed 0 bases, with 10 bases lying between them. This CDR3 spans 14 amino acids. CDR3 bases read: TGTGCCAGCACCTCTATGAGCTCCTACAATGAG. Protein product: CASTSMSSYNE. The whole CDR3 reads CASTSMSSYNEQFF.

Details on this clone: Sequencing ends 3 residues short of the CDR3 end; the germline J gene provides the rest. The chain links TRBV6-1 to TRBJ1-2; 7 bases are a match to TRBD1. The CDR3 loop spans 14 amino acids. Germline V lookup: CDR1 MNHNS, CDR2 SASEGT. V shed 4 bases and J 3 bases; nucleotides not matched to a gene: 5. The CDR3 DNA, read in part, is TGTGCCAGCAGTGCGGAGGGACAGTACTATGGC. It codes for CASSAEGQYYG. In full, the CDR3 is CASSAEGQYYGYTF.

This clone was seen only a few times. From the germline J gene comes the end of the CDR3, since the read stops 3 residues before it. The chain joins TRBV19 to TRBJ1-1; D ambiguous. Germline loops: CDR1 LNHDA, CDR2 SQIVND (reference sequence). The CDR3 covers 13 residues. With 9 bases removed from V and 1 base from J, the gap between germline ends came to 12 bases. The CDR3 loop is CASRLPKNTEAFF. The covered CDR3 bases are TGTGCCAGCCGGTTGCCGAAGAACACTGAA.

In this sample, this clone turned up a few times. The DNA ends 3 residues before the CDR3 does, and the rest of the CDR3 is filled in from the germline J gene. The rearrangement links TRBV7-8 to TRBJ1-6; D not resolved. Germline V CDR1 and CDR2: SGHVS, FQNEAQ. The CDR3 is 16 amino acids. Between the trimmed V and J ends, which lost 5 bases and 7 bases, there was a span of 18 bases. This CDR3 reads CASSLRQTATNSPLHF. The CDR3 bases that were read are TGTGCCAGCAGCCTACGCCAAACAGCAACCAATTCACCC.

In this sample, this clone turned up a few times. Read data end 3 residues before the CDR3 end; the end is taken from the germline J gene. The J gene is TRBJ2-7, the V gene TRBV7-9, with no clear D. V lost 5 bases to trimming and J lost 6 bases, with 17 bases between them. Germline loops: CDR1 SEHNR, CDR2 FQNEAQ (reference sequence). The CDR3 spans 14 residues. The CDR3 loop is CASSPSHTQAEQYF. The part of the CDR3 DNA that was read is TGTGCCAGCAGCCCATCCCATACCCAGGCCGAG.

In its sample, this clone was seen many times. The CDR3 is cut off 3 residues early in the read; its end comes from the germline J gene. The chain links TRBV6-2 or TRBV6-3 to TRBJ2-2; no reliable D call. The CDR3 is made up of 14 amino acids. V was pared by 2 bases and J by 5 bases, with 9 bases between. Germline CDR1 and CDR2: MNHEY and SVGEGT. The part of the CDR3 DNA that was read is TGTGCCAGCAGTTACGTAGATTTAACCGGGGAG. It is translated as CASSYVDLTGE. The entire CDR3 reads CASSYVDLTGELFF.

This clone has ten or more counts. Sequencing ends 3 residues short of the CDR3 end; the germline J gene provides the rest. The chain joins TRBV19 to TRBJ1-2, with D unresolved. This CDR3 region has 13 residues. Germline CDR1 LNHDA, CDR2 SQIVND (reference sequence). CDR3 sequence: CASRVRGVSGYTF. The covered CDR3 bases are TGTGCCAGTAGGGTCCGGGGAGTGAGCGGC.

Of note for this clone: The CDR3 extends 3 residues past the end of the read, so its final part is completed from the germline J gene. This chain links TRBV7-2 with TRBJ2-7; D gene unclear. V was shortened by 5 bases and J by 3 bases, with 11 bases between the two germline ends. The CDR3 runs to 13 residues. Germline CDR1 SGHTA, CDR2 FQGNSA. The CDR3 sequence is CASSITYNYEQYF. The sequenced CDR3 bases are TGTGCCAGCAGCATCACTTATAACTACGAG.